A selection of T cell receptor beta chains follows, all from one sample in a study of blood T cell repertoires in COVID-19. TCRdb's table, derived via immunoSEQ multiplex PCR, lists solely in-frame clones and lacks some. The sample holds roughly 320,000 clones, 70% to 90% seen once. Sequencing was done on a sample of peripheral blood. The receptors were sampled from a man in his 70s with acute or convalescent COVID-19. Both conserved end residues are part of each CDR3. D genes are given only for firm matches. Clone size is given for some rows only: seen once, a few or many times, or a class if the clone is expanded.

v_gene,d_gene,abundance,j_gene,CDR3nt,CDR3aa
TRBV6-1,.,.,TRBJ2-5,TGTGCCAGCAGTGAAGTCCCGCTCTATAGCACTTTGGTAGAGACCCAGTACTTC,CASSEVPLYSTLVETQYF
TRBV7-2,TRBD1,.,TRBJ1-2,TGTGCCAGCAGGCAGACAGGGGCAAACTATGGCTACACCTTC,CASRQTGANYGYTF
TRBV30,.,many,TRBJ1-6,TGTGCCTGGAGCAGGGAAGATTCACCCCTCCACTTT,CAWSREDSPLHF
TRBV9,TRBD1,.,TRBJ1-3,TGTGCCAGCAGCGCGACAGGGAGTGGAAACACCATATATTTT,CASSATGSGNTIYF
TRBV10-3,TRBD1,.,TRBJ2-3,TGTGCCACTTTAACAGGGGGCACAGATACGCAGTATTTT,CATLTGGTDTQYF
TRBV5-5,TRBD1,few,TRBJ1-6,TGTGCCAGCAGCTCCTACAGGGGGAGCGTCGCCCTCCACTTT,CASSSYRGSVALHF
TRBV11-2,.,.,TRBJ1-2,TGTGCCAGCAGCTCCTCACCGGGACACCGAGCTAACTATGGCTACACCTTC,CASSSSPGHRANYGYTF
TRBV5-5,.,.,TRBJ2-7,TGTGCCAGCAGCGCCCACCCTAGCGATCCCTACGAGCAGTACTTC,CASSAHPSDPYEQYF
TRBV5-4,.,once,TRBJ2-7,TGTGCCAGCAGCTCTGAAAACAGGGCCCACGAGCAGTACTTC,CASSSENRAHEQYF
TRBV7-2,.,.,TRBJ2-1,TGTGCCAGCAGTCGAACTAGGAGCCTCTTGTACAATGAGCAGTTCTTC,CASSRTRSLLYNEQFF
TRBV2,TRBD1,.,TRBJ1-1,TGTGCCAGCTCTACAGGGGCTACTGAAGCTTTCTTT,CASSTGATEAFF
TRBV7-9,.,.,TRBJ2-3,TGTGCCAGCAGCTTAGTTAGTTTGGATACGCAGTATTTT,CASSLVSLDTQYF
TRBV7-2,TRBD2,.,TRBJ2-1,TGTGCCAGCAGCCTCCTAGCGGCTACCTTCAATGAGCAGTTCTTC,CASSLLAATFNEQFF
TRBV28,TRBD1,few,TRBJ1-5,TGTGCCAGCCAAACTCCGACAGGGGGCTCTCAGCCCCAGCATTTT,CASQTPTGGSQPQHF
TRBV30,.,.,TRBJ2-1,TGTGCCTGGAGTCCCGGGTACTCACCCTACAATGAGCAGTTCTTC,CAWSPGYSPYNEQFF
TRBV27,TRBD2,.,TRBJ2-3,TGTGCCAGCAGTGGACTAGCGGGAGTGGATACGCAGTATTTT,CASSGLAGVDTQYF
TRBV5-6,TRBD1,.,TRBJ1-4,TGTGCCAGCAGCTTGTTGAGTGACAGGGGCTCCGAAAAACTGTTTTTT,CASSLLSDRGSEKLFF
TRBV19,.,.,TRBJ1-1,TGTGCCAGTAGAATCCCTGAAGAGGACACTGAAGCTTTCTTT,CASRIPEEDTEAFF